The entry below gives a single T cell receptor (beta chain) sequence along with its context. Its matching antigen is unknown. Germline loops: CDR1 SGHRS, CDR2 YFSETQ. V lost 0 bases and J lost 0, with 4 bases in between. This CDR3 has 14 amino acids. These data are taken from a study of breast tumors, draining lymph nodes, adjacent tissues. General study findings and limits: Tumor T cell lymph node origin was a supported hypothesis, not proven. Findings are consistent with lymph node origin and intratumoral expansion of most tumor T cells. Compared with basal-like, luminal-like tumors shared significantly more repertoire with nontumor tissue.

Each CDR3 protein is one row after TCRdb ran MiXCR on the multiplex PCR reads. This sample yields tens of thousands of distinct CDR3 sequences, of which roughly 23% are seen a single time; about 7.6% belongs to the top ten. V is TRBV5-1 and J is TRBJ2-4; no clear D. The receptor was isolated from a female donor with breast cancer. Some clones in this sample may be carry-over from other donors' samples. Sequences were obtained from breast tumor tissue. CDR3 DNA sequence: TGCGCCAGCAGCTTGGAGGGAGCCAAAAACATTCAGTACTTC. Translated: CASSLEGAKNIQYF.